Included here is one TCR beta chain sequence, with context. The sample is drawn from a study of OX40 agonist ivuxolimab in advanced cancers. Study-wide background: Of mixed ages from about 23 to 85 and averaging approximately 60 years, the group was about 80% male.

Sequencing used immunoSEQ multiplex PCR; TCRdb keeps in-frame clones, though not all of them. The table lists some 97,000 clones, around 90% of them singletons. CDR3 size: 18 residues. Trimming removed 2 bases from V and 0 bases from J, with 16 bases in between. The chain has TRBV23-1 and TRBJ1-4; D perhaps matches TRBD1 (5 bases). TRBV23-1 is an open reading frame whose function is uncertain. The source of this sequence is an adult with an advanced solid tumor such as melanoma, head and neck, liver or kidney cancer. Source: CD4+ or CD8+ T cells sorted from blood, taken in a trial of the OX40 agonist ivuxolimab. In DNA form, the CDR3 reads TGCGCCAGCAGTCAACGGGGCAGACAGTCTGCAACTAATGAAAAACTGTTTTTT. The encoded protein is CASSQRGRQSATNEKLFF.